The 31 T cell receptor beta chains given below trace back to one sample, sequenced in a study of T cell responses to AZD1222 COVID-19 vaccine. Measured with immunoSEQ multiplex PCR; TCRdb has only the in-frame clones, and not every one. The data hold some 150,000 clones, with around 90% observed a single time. This specimen was peripheral blood, taken 28 days after the second AZD1222 dose. These receptors were obtained from an adult who received the AZD1222 COVID-19 vaccine.

V and J are TRBV18 and TRBJ2-7, with TRBD1 as a possible D gene (5 bases). Germline V gene lookup returns CDR1 KGHSH and CDR2 LQKENI. Trimming left V 2 bases short and J 2 bases short, with 13 bases between. This CDR3 has 15 amino acids. CDR3 in DNA: TGTGCCAGCTCACCAGCCAGGGCGAGTACCTACGAGCAGTACTTC. As protein: CASSPARASTYEQYF.

The genes are TRBV14 and TRBJ2-7; TRBD1 might be the D (6 bases). V lost 1 base and J lost 5, with 24 bases in between. Germline V gene sequence: CDR1 SGHDN, CDR2 FVKESK. The CDR3 extends over 18 amino acids. CDR3 nucleotide sequence: TGTGCCAGCAGCCAAGTTGGTGGCACGACAGGTTCTTTGGACGAGCAGTACTTC. This sequence encodes CASSQVGGTTGSLDEQYF.

The chain combines TRBV7-9 with TRBJ2-7; a possible D gene is TRBD1 (5 bases). Germline-derived CDR1 and CDR2 are SEHNR and FQNEAQ (reference sequence). The V end lost 2 bases, the J end lost 5 bases, and 13 bases lay between the germline ends. CDR3 length equals 14 residues. The chain's CDR3 is CASSLSSGSNEQYF. The CDR3, as DNA: TGTGCCAGCAGCTTATCCTCAGGGTCCAACGAGCAGTACTTC.

The chain links TRBV25-1 to TRBJ1-2, with 8 positions matching TRBD1. Germline V lookup: CDR1 MGHDK, CDR2 SYGVNS. The ends lost 5 bases at V and 8 bases at J; junction bases unmatched: 10. CDR3 length: 14 amino acids. Here the CDR3 DNA reads TGTGCCAGCAGTCATCCTCAGGGGGCGTACGGCTACACCTTC. Protein product: CASSHPQGAYGYTF.

The rearrangement links TRBV5-1 to TRBJ1-1; TRBD1 agrees at 8 bases. CDR3 length equals 15 residues. V lost 1 base and J lost 0; bases outside the gene matches: 2. Per germline, CDR1 SGHRS and CDR2 YFSETQ. The CDR3 DNA sequence: TGCGCCAGCAGCTTGACAGGGGGTATGAACACTGAAGCTTTCTTT. Protein: CASSLTGGMNTEAFF.

The chain joins TRBV6-6 to TRBJ1-6; 7 bases line up with TRBD1. V trimming: 6 bases; J trimming: 3 bases; junction bases outside the gene matches: 17. Germline CDR1 MNHNY, CDR2 SVGAGI (reference sequence). The length of the CDR3 is 19 residues. CDR3 in DNA: TGTGCCAGCAGCTACAAATCCCGACAGGGAGGGATCTATAATTCACCCCTCCACTTT. Its protein product is CASSYKSRQGGIYNSPLHF.

In this sample, this clone turned up a few times. The chain links TRBV5-1 to TRBJ1-1; D not certain. The CDR3 covers 14 residues. The germline V gene has CDR1 SGHRS and CDR2 YFSETQ. V was shortened by 0 bases and J by 1 base, with 7 bases between the two germline ends. The CDR3 sequence: CASSLGQKNTEAFF. In nucleotides, the CDR3 is TGCGCCAGCAGCTTGGGGCAGAAGAACACTGAAGCTTTCTTT.

The chain couples TRBV7-9 to TRBJ2-2; TRBD1 matches 7 bases. Trimming cost V 5 bases and J 3 bases; bases outside gene matches: 6. The CDR3 length is 15 residues. Germline V gene data show CDR1 as SEHNR and CDR2 as FQNEAQ (reference sequence). The CDR3 DNA reads as TGTGCCAGCAGCCCCGTGCAGGGGGACACCGGGGAGCTGTTTTTT. The encoded protein is CASSPVQGDTGELFF.

CDR3: CASSFALGYEQFF. The DNA for the CDR3 is TGTGCCAGCAGCTTTGCTTTAGGTTATGAGCAGTTCTTC. The chain combines TRBV11-2 with TRBJ2-1; D gene unclear. V was shortened by 3 bases and J by 8 bases, with 11 bases between the two germline ends. This CDR3 is 13 amino acids long. Germline lookup yields CDR1 SGHAT and CDR2 FQNNGV.

On this clone: Other nucleotide sequences from this sample produce the same CDR3. V and J are TRBV11-2 and TRBJ1-1; D call uncertain. This CDR3 spans 13 amino acids. Germline values: CDR1 SGHAT, CDR2 FQNNGV. V was shortened by 1 base and J by 5 bases, with 8 bases between the two germline ends. DNA for the CDR3: TGTGCCAGCAGCTTAGGGACGGGTACTGAAGCTTTCTTT. It codes for CASSLGTGTEAFF.

The chain recombines TRBV6-5 with TRBJ2-1; 7 bases are shared with TRBD1. The CDR3 extends over 14 amino acids. Germline V CDR1 and CDR2: MNHEY, SVGAGI. V was pared by 6 bases and J by 4 bases, with 6 bases of the junction left unmatched. CDR3 DNA sequence: TGTGCCAGCAGCCGGGACAGCGTATACAATGAGCAGTTCTTC. Protein product: CASSRDSVYNEQFF.

The chain carries TRBV27 and TRBJ2-7, with D possibly being TRBD1 (6 bases). Per the germline V gene, CDR1 is MNHEY and CDR2 is SMNVEV (reference sequence). Trimming took off 0 bases at V and 4 bases at J, with 22 bases between the two ends. This CDR3 is 18 amino acids long. CDR3 region: CASSLSVSGTGYTYEQYF. The DNA for the CDR3 is TGTGCCAGCAGTTTATCTGTGTCGGGAACAGGGTATACTTACGAGCAGTACTTC.

The genes are TRBV12-3 or TRBV12-4 and TRBJ2-1; 9 nucleotides agree with TRBD2. The CDR3 sequence is 13 residues long. The junction had 6 bases not matched to a gene; V was cut back by 6 bases and J by 9 bases. The CDR3 DNA sequence: TGTGCCAGCAGCTTGACTAGCGGTGGTGAGCAGTTCTTC. It yields the protein CASSLTSGGEQFF.

V and J are TRBV11-2 and TRBJ2-1; the D gene is possibly TRBD2 (5 bases). The ends were cut back, 0 bases at V and 14 bases at J, with 14 bases in the middle. Germline V lookup: CDR1 SGHAT, CDR2 FQNNGV. The CDR3 length is 13 residues. In DNA, the CDR3 is TGTGCCAGCAGCTTAGATCCGGGCGAGAGGGAGTTCTTC. Translated: CASSLDPGEREFF. Complete variable domain (other parts from reference TRBV11-2 and TRBJ2-1): EAGVAQSPRYKIIEKRQSVAFWCNPISGHATLYWYQQILGQGPKLLIQFQNNGVVDDSQLPKDRFSAERLKGVDSTLKIQPAKLEDSAVYLCASSLDPGEREFFGPGTRLTVL.

The chain combines TRBV27 with TRBJ1-5, with D possibly matching TRBD1 (5 bases). Trimming pared 5 bases from V and 7 bases from J, leaving 18 bases between. Germline V gene sequence: CDR1 MNHEY, CDR2 SMNVEV (reference sequence). This CDR3 has 15 amino acids. The CDR3, as DNA: TGTGCCAGCAGTGAAATCGGGGGGGTCGAGCAGCCCCAGCATTTT. Amino acid sequence: CASSEIGGVEQPQHF.

In nucleotides, the CDR3 is TGTGCCAGCAGTTACAGGACAGGGGGCGATGGCTACACCTTC. This translates into CASSYRTGGDGYTF. The chain links TRBV6-6 to TRBJ1-2; 11 positions match TRBD1. The CDR3 has 14 residues. Germline trimming cut 2 bases from V and 6 bases from J; bases unmatched to any gene: 2. Germline CDR1 MNHNY, CDR2 SVGAGI (reference sequence).

The V call is TRBV12-3 or TRBV12-4, the J call TRBJ2-1; D is unclear. This CDR3 contains 13 residues. Trimming removed 5 bases from V and 12 bases from J, with 17 bases in between. The CDR3 region is CASSGWTDAGQFF. The CDR3 coding sequence is TGTGCCAGCAGTGGGTGGACGGATGCAGGGCAGTTCTTC.

This clone was found once. This sequence joins TRBV20-1 and TRBJ1-4; the D is unclear. Looked up from germline, CDR1 is DFQATT and CDR2 is SNEGSKA (reference sequence). CDR3 length equals 10 residues. V lost 5 bases and J lost 8, with 6 bases in between. The CDR3 nucleotides are TGCAGTGCTTTTGAGGAAAAACTGTTTTTT. It encodes CSAFEEKLFF.

The sample holds a few counts of this clone. The chain is built from TRBV29-1 and TRBJ1-6; a weak D match, TRBD1 (5 bases). Trimming shortened V by 6 bases and J by 7 bases, and 13 bases separated the two germline ends. Germline CDR1 SQVTM, CDR2 ANQGSEA. This CDR3 region has 13 residues. The CDR3 DNA sequence: TGCAGCGTCTCCCGAGACAGCAATTCACCCCTCCACTTT. Its translation is CSVSRDSNSPLHF.

The chain joins TRBV30 to TRBJ2-3, with D unclear. V was clipped by 1 base and J by 0 bases, with 8 bases between them. This CDR3 region has 14 residues. The germline gives CDR1 GTSNPN, CDR2 SVGIG (reference sequence). In DNA, the CDR3 is TGTGCCTGGAGTGATGGCCAGAGCACAGATACGCAGTATTTT. It is translated as CAWSDGQSTDTQYF.

The gene calls are TRBV11-2 and TRBJ2-3; 13 bases map to TRBD2. After removal of 7 bases from V and 4 bases from J, the junction contained 8 bases not matched to a gene. CDR3 length equals 16 residues. CDR1 SGHAT and CDR2 FQNNGV come from the germline V gene. CDR3 sequence reads: CASTRGLAGRADTQYF. CDR3 sequence (DNA): TGTGCCAGCACCCGGGGACTAGCGGGACGCGCAGATACGCAGTATTTT. Full variable domain (rest looked up from reference TRBV11-2 and TRBJ2-3): EAGVAQSPRYKIIEKRQSVAFWCNPISGHATLYWYQQILGQGPKLLIQFQNNGVVDDSQLPKDRFSAERLKGVDSTLKIQPAKLEDSAVYLCASTRGLAGRADTQYFGPGTRLTVL.

The genes are TRBV7-9 and TRBJ2-7, with 12 bases that match TRBD2. Germline V lookup: CDR1 SEHNR, CDR2 FQNEAQ (reference sequence). The ends lost 0 bases at V and 0 bases at J; junction bases unmatched: 3. The CDR3 contains 17 residues. The CDR3 DNA is TGTGCCAGCAGCTTAGCGACTAGCGGGAGCCCCTCCTACGAGCAGTACTTC. It is translated as CASSLATSGSPSYEQYF.

The CDR3 is CASSESVAGWTNTGELFF. In nucleotides, the CDR3 is TGTGCCAGCAGTGAATCAGTAGCGGGATGGACGAACACCGGGGAGCTGTTTTTT. The J gene is TRBJ2-2, the V gene TRBV2; 8 nucleotides align to TRBD2. The J segment lost 0 bases and the V segment lost 2 bases, leaving 8 bases of the junction unmatched. This CDR3 has 18 residues. Germline V CDR1 and CDR2: SNHLY, FYNNEI.

The V gene is TRBV5-6, the J gene TRBJ2-7, with D hard to call. V was trimmed by 0 bases and J by 5 bases, leaving 9 bases between them. In germline, CDR1 is SGHDT, CDR2 YYEEEE. The CDR3 extends over 13 amino acids. The CDR3: CASSLAVPDEQYF. CDR3 sequence (DNA): TGTGCCAGCAGCTTGGCGGTCCCGGACGAGCAGTACTTC.

The chain combines TRBV9 with TRBJ1-1, with 8 bases fitting TRBD1. V lost 4 bases to trimming and J lost 1 base; unmatched junction nucleotides: 6. Germline lookup yields CDR1 SGDLS and CDR2 YYNGEE. The CDR3 covers 15 residues. CDR3 DNA: TGTGCCAGCAGCCCACAGGGGGGAGGGAACACTGAAGCTTTCTTT. Encoded protein: CASSPQGGGNTEAFF.

V and J are TRBV12-3 or TRBV12-4 and TRBJ2-2; D is unresolved. This CDR3 has 13 residues. The ends were cut back, 2 bases at V and 7 bases at J, with 8 bases in the middle. The CDR3 DNA is TGTGCCAGCAGTTTATTAGGGCTCGGGGAGCTGTTTTTT. This sequence encodes CASSLLGLGELFF.

The V call is TRBV28, the J call TRBJ2-7; 8 nucleotides align to TRBD2. CDR3 length equals 15 residues. CDR1 MDHEN and CDR2 SYDVKM come from the germline V gene. The V and J ends lost 3 bases and 4 bases, in that order; junction bases with no gene match: 8. Here the CDR3 reads CASSFPSGSAYEQYF. The DNA of the CDR3 is TGTGCCAGCAGTTTCCCAAGCGGGAGCGCTTACGAGCAGTACTTC.

The chain carries TRBV6-5 and TRBJ2-5; D is unclear. Germline CDR1 MNHEY, CDR2 SVGAGI. Trimming took 10 bases from V and 3 from J, leaving 15 bases between them. The CDR3 is 13 amino acids. The DNA of the CDR3 is TGTGCCACCAAGGCTCGCAATGAAGAGACCCAGTACTTC. As protein: CATKARNEETQYF.

This rearrangement joins TRBV18 to TRBJ1-2; D call uncertain. The V gene's germline CDR1 is KGHSH and CDR2 LQKENI. The CDR3 is 12 residues long. V was cut by 1 base and J by 6 bases, with 6 bases left in between. The CDR3 nucleotides read TGTGCCAGCTCACCACGGGATGATGGCTACACCTTC. It encodes CASSPRDDGYTF.

The CDR3 spells CASSWTTGTGDEAFF. Written as DNA, the CDR3 is TGCGCCAGCAGCTGGACAACCGGGACAGGGGACGAAGCTTTCTTT. V and J are TRBV5-1 and TRBJ1-1, with 10 bases matching TRBD1. The CDR3 length is 15 residues. CDR1 SGHRS and CDR2 YFSETQ come from the germline V gene. J lost 8 bases, V lost 3 bases, and 10 bases had no gene match.

This chain links TRBV4-1 with TRBJ2-1, with D unclear. CDR1 is MGHRA, CDR2 YSYEKL, per germline. Trimming stripped 2 bases from V and 0 bases from J, with 8 bases between. The CDR3 is 15 amino acids. CDR3 protein: CASSQLGSSYNEQFF. The CDR3 DNA reads as TGCGCCAGCAGCCAACTCGGAAGCTCCTACAATGAGCAGTTCTTC.